This T cell receptor (beta chain) was recovered during a study of T-cell memory formation after mild COVID-19. Concerning this clonotype itself: Its cognate antigen is unknown.

General study findings and limits: There was a balanced CD4/CD8 profile in clones contracting day 15 to 85, and later expanders leaned CD4+.

TCRdb ran MiXCR on the 5' RACE reads and lists one entry per CDR3 protein. The table has around 500,000 distinct CDR3 sequences, about 20% seen once. The sequenced sample consisted of PBMCs or a T cell subset sorted from them (not recorded which). The TCR comes from an adult woman who had mild COVID-19 (a few samples of this study predate the infection). Cell type and time point are not known.

The CDR3, as DNA: TGTGCCAGCAGCCCGGGACTGTACAGCACAGATACGCAGTATTTT. Encoded protein: CASSPGLYSTDTQYF. This rearrangement joins TRBV7-8 to TRBJ2-3; D is possibly TRBD2 (6 bases). V lost 5 bases and J lost 0, with 12 bases in between. The V gene's germline CDR1 is SGHVS and CDR2 FQNEAQ. The CDR3 has 15 amino acids.